This TCR beta chain was identified in a study of radiation and T cells in renal cell carcinoma. As for treatment: 15 Gy SBRT to primary tumor, nephrectomy 4 weeks later. This clone was detected once. The germline gives CDR1 SGHRS, CDR2 YFSETQ. The length of the CDR3 is 14 residues. With 7 bases removed from V and 4 bases from J, the gap between germline ends came to 16 bases. Only in-frame clones appear in the TCRdb table, and some are missing; sequencing was by immunoSEQ multiplex PCR. Of some 14,000 clones in the sample, over 60% were seen once. Specimen: tumor tissue, collected from a patient whose treatment included radiotherapy and nephrectomy. V is TRBV5-1 and J is TRBJ2-3, with D tentatively TRBD2 (5 bases). This sequence originates from a woman in her seventies with renal cell carcinoma. As DNA, the CDR3 is TGCGCCAGCTACTTTGGAACGCGGGCAGATACGCAGTATTTT. This codes for CASYFGTRADTQYF.